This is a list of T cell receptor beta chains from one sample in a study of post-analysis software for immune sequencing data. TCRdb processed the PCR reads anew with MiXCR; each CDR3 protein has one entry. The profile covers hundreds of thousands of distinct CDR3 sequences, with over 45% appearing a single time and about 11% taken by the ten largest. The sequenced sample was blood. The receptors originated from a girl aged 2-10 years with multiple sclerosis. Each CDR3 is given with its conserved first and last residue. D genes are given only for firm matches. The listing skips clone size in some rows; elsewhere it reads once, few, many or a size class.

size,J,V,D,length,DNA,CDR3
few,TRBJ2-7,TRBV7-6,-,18,TGTGCCAGCAGCTTAGCTGCCTCGGGTTCCTTGCTTGGCTACGAGCAGTACTTC,CASSLAASGSLLGYEQYF
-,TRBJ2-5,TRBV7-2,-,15,TGTGCCAGCAGCGAGGGTGACGGGGACCCCCGGGCCCAGTACTTC,CASSEGDGDPRAQYF
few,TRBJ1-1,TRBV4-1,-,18,TGCGCCAGCAGCCACAAATCCATGGGGACCCCGGACGGTGATGAAGCTTTCTTT,CASSHKSMGTPDGDEAFF
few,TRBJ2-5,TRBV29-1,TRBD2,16,TGCAGCGCTTGGACTAGCGGGAGTAGGATCGGGGAGACCCAGTACTTC,CSAWTSGSRIGETQYF
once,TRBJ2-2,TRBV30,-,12,TGTGCCTGGCGGACAGACACCGGGGAGCTGTTTTTT,CAWRTDTGELFF
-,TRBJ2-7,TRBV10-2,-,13,TGCGCCACCACATTAGCCGGGTATCGCGAGCAGTACTTC,CATTLAGYREQYF
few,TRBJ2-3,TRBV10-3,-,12,TGTGCCGCCATGGACCAGACAGATACGCAGTATTTT,CAAMDQTDTQYF
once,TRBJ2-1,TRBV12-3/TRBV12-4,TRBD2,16,TGTGCCAGCAGTTCAATCACTAGCGGGGGAGGGAATGAGCAGTTCTTC,CASSSITSGGGNEQFF
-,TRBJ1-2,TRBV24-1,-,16,TGTGCCACCAGTGAAGGTTCGAGGACAGCCCGGAATGGCTACACCTTC,CATSEGSRTARNGYTF
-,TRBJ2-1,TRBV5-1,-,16,TGCGCCAGCAGCTTTGTTTTTGGCTCGGGGTACAATGAGCAGTTCTTC,CASSFVFGSGYNEQFF
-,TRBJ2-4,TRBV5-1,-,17,TGCGCCAGCAGTTCTCTCGTCCTAGCCGGGGCCAAAAACATTCAGTACTTC,CASSSLVLAGAKNIQYF
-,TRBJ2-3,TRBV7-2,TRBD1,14,TGTGCCAGCACCGCGAGGGGGCGTACAGATACGCAGTATTTT,CASTARGRTDTQYF
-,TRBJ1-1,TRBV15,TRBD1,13,TGTGCCACCAGCGGACAGGGGGACACTGAAGCTTTCTTT,CATSGQGDTEAFF
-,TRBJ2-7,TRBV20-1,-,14,TGCAGTGCTAGAGATACTCCAGGAAGCAACGAGCAGTACTTC,CSARDTPGSNEQYF
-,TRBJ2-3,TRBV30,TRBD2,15,TGTGCCTGGAGTCCCCTAGCGGGCCTCACAGATACGCAGTATTTT,CAWSPLAGLTDTQYF
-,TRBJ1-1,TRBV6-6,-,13,TGTGCCAGCCTAGGGGCGCTGGACACTGAAGCTTTCTTT,CASLGALDTEAFF
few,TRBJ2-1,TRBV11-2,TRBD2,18,TGTGCCAGCAGCTTATCAGGCCTAGCGGGGGCTGTCAACAATGAGCAGTTCTTC,CASSLSGLAGAVNNEQFF
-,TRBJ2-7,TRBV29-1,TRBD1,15,TGCAGCGTTGAAGATCCCGGGACAGGGGGTAACGAGCGGTACTTC,CSVEDPGTGGNERYF
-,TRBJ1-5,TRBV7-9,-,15,TGTGCCAGCAGCTTAGGGGGGGCCCCCCTGGGAGCCCAGCATTTT,CASSLGGAPLGAQHF
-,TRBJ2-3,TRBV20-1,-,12,TGCAGTGCCCCGCGGGGCACAGATACGCAGTATTTT,CSAPRGTDTQYF
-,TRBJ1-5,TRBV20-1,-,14,TGCAGTGCTAAAACAGGTCGTGGCAATCAGCCCCAGCATTTT,CSAKTGRGNQPQHF
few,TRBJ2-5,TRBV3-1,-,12,TGTGCCAGCAGCCAAGGAAAAGAGACCCAGTACTTC,CASSQGKETQYF